The rows below give T cell receptor beta chains drawn from one sample of a study of blood T cells in healthy people across ages. TCRdb reanalysed the 5' RACE reads using MiXCR and keeps one entry per CDR3 protein. The table includes roughly 500,000 distinct CDR3 sequences, roughly 28% detected once. Source material: blood. The receptor source for this set is a woman aged 70 to 79 in good health. Each CDR3 is given with its conserved first and last residue. A D gene is named only where the DNA matches it firmly. Expanded clones are given a class, and other clones once, few, many or no size at all.

>few|TRBV4-3|TRBJ2-4|.
CASGGGSKNIQYF
TGCGCCAGCGGTGGGGGGTCCAAAAACATTCAGTACTTC
>few|TRBV5-1|TRBJ2-5|.
CASSYRGGEETQYF
TGCGCCAGCAGCTACCGAGGGGGGGAAGAGACCCAGTACTTC
>.|TRBV11-3|TRBJ2-1|.
CASSLDPPKRGDEQFF
TGTGCCAGCAGCTTAGATCCACCCAAGAGAGGAGATGAGCAGTTCTTC
>few|TRBV5-1|TRBJ2-4|.
CASSLLPGAGGIQYF
TGCGCCAGCAGCTTGTTACCAGGGGCGGGCGGCATTCAGTACTTC
>few|TRBV28|TRBJ2-7|TRBD1
CASSLQGAWYEQYF
TGTGCCAGCAGTTTGCAGGGGGCTTGGTACGAGCAGTACTTC
>.|TRBV11-2|TRBJ1-1|.
CASSQWSGVNTEAFF
TGTGCCAGCAGCCAGTGGTCAGGGGTCAACACTGAAGCTTTCTTT
>few|TRBV29-1|TRBJ2-7|TRBD1
CSVVQGASYEQYF
TGCAGCGTTGTTCAGGGGGCTTCCTACGAGCAGTACTTC
>many|TRBV6-5|TRBJ2-5|TRBD1
CASSYGQGQETQYF
TGTGCCAGCAGTTACGGACAGGGGCAAGAGACCCAGTACTTC
>.|TRBV25-1|TRBJ2-1|TRBD2
CASSVAGGFYEQFF
TGTGCCAGCAGTGTAGCGGGGGGATTTTATGAGCAGTTCTTC
>.|TRBV9|TRBJ2-7|.
CASSRAGQSTYEQYF
TGTGCCAGCAGCCGTGCCGGACAGTCTACCTACGAACAGTACTTC
>few|TRBV12-3/TRBV12-4|TRBJ1-5|.
CASSWGANQPQHF
TGTGCCAGCAGTTGGGGGGCCAATCAGCCCCAGCATTTT
>.|TRBV24-1|TRBJ2-5|.
CATSSGPETQYF
TGTGCCACCAGTTCGGGGCCAGAGACCCAGTACTTC
>few|TRBV7-3|TRBJ1-2|TRBD1
CASSLRQGYGYTF
TGTGCCAGCAGCTTACGACAGGGCTATGGCTACACCTTC
>.|TRBV20-1|TRBJ1-1|.
CSAPKPSGTEAFF
TGCAGTGCTCCCAAACCGTCGGGCACTGAAGCTTTCTTT
>.|TRBV7-2|TRBJ2-7|TRBD2
CASSSQRGSSYEQYF
TGTGCCAGCAGCTCCCAGCGGGGGAGCTCCTACGAGCAGTACTTC
>.|TRBV12-5|TRBJ1-2|.
CASGLQGGYTF
TGTGCTAGTGGTTTGCAGGGGGGCTACACCTTC
>few|TRBV6-2/TRBV6-3|TRBJ2-4|.
CASKGRENWGNIQYF
TGTGCCAGCAAGGGCAGGGAAAATTGGGGAAACATTCAGTACTTC
>.|TRBV12-3/TRBV12-4|TRBJ1-3|.
CASSRGPGLSGNTIYF
TGTGCCAGCAGTCGGGGCCCGGGGCTCTCTGGAAACACCATATATTTT
>.|TRBV19|TRBJ1-1|.
CASSISFGGDTRLNTEAFF
TGTGCCAGTAGTATAAGTTTCGGGGGGGATACGAGACTGAACACTGAAGCTTTCTTT
>many|TRBV29-1|TRBJ2-7|.
CSVEVQRGREQYF
TGCAGCGTTGAAGTCCAAAGAGGTCGCGAGCAGTACTTC
>.|TRBV4-2|TRBJ2-5|TRBD2
CASSQGHTGLAGGGRETQYF
TGTGCCAGCAGCCAGGGGCATACCGGACTAGCGGGGGGTGGAAGGGAGACCCAGTACTTC
>once|TRBV4-2|TRBJ2-2|.
CASSGLGVTGELFF
TGTGCCAGCAGCGGCTTAGGAGTAACCGGGGAGCTGTTTTTT
>few|TRBV7-6|TRBJ1-4|TRBD1
CASSPKGTATNEKLFF
TGTGCCAGCAGCCCGAAGGGGACAGCAACTAATGAAAAACTGTTTTTT
>.|TRBV6-5|TRBJ1-2|TRBD1
CASTHLQGTYGYTF
TGTGCCAGCACCCATCTACAGGGGACCTATGGCTACACCTTC
>.|TRBV7-2|TRBJ2-7|TRBD1
CASKDRDYEQYF
TGTGCCAGCAAGGACAGGGATTACGAGCAGTACTTC
>few|TRBV25-1|TRBJ2-5|TRBD1
CASRNPTGFQETQYF
TGTGCCAGCAGGAACCCGACAGGGTTCCAAGAGACCCAGTACTTC
>.|TRBV11-2|TRBJ2-1|.
CASSLGRGVYNEQFF
TGTGCCAGCAGCTTAGGCAGGGGAGTCTACAATGAGCAGTTCTTC
>few|TRBV3-1|TRBJ1-5|.
CASSHWGNQPQHF
TGTGCCAGCAGCCATTGGGGGAATCAGCCCCAGCATTTT
>.|TRBV20-1|TRBJ1-2|TRBD1
CSASLQGAGYGYTF
TGCAGTGCTAGCCTACAGGGGGCTGGATATGGCTACACCTTC
>.|TRBV20-1|TRBJ1-1|TRBD1
CSATIPGQGNTEAFF
TGCAGTGCAACCATACCGGGACAGGGTAACACTGAAGCTTTCTTT
>.|TRBV3-1|TRBJ2-7|.
CASSQDLGLRGEQYF
TGTGCCAGCAGCCAAGATCTGGGCCTCCGGGGGGAGCAGTACTTC
>.|TRBV20-1|TRBJ2-7|TRBD1
CSAGFGDSYEQYF
TGCAGTGCGGGCTTTGGGGACAGCTACGAGCAGTACTTC
>.|TRBV6-5|TRBJ2-5|TRBD2
CASRLAGAAETQYF
TGTGCCAGCAGGTTAGCGGGGGCCGCGGAGACCCAGTACTTC
>few|TRBV11-1|TRBJ2-1|TRBD2
CASNSPGLYNEQFF
TGTGCCAGCAACTCCCCGGGACTATACAATGAGCAGTTCTTC
>few|TRBV28|TRBJ1-6|.
CASSLPPVSPLHF
TGTGCCAGCAGTTTGCCCCCGGTGTCACCCCTCCACTTT
>.|TRBV6-5|TRBJ2-7|TRBD2
CASSGKGTTREQYF
TGTGCCAGCAGTGGTAAGGGGACTACGCGTGAGCAGTACTTC
>.|TRBV6-2/TRBV6-3|TRBJ2-5|TRBD2
CASALGLAGPKETQYF
TGTGCCAGCGCTCTGGGACTAGCGGGGCCTAAAGAGACCCAGTACTTC
>few|TRBV5-5|TRBJ2-1|TRBD1
CASSSTRDSIYNEQFF
TGTGCCAGCAGCTCGACCAGGGACAGCATATACAATGAGCAGTTCTTC
>.|TRBV20-1|TRBJ2-5|TRBD2
CSARRGVGQETQYF
TGCAGTGCCCGTCGGGGGGTCGGACAAGAGACCCAGTACTTC
>.|TRBV2|TRBJ1-2|.
CASGPRYGYTF
TGTGCCAGCGGACCCCGCTATGGCTACACCTTC
>.|TRBV28|TRBJ2-7|.
CASSFYGRSEQYF
TGTGCCAGCAGTTTCTACGGACGTTCCGAGCAGTACTTC
>.|TRBV6-6|TRBJ2-3|TRBD2
CASSVLAGGTDTQYF
TGTGCCAGCAGTGTACTAGCGGGGGGCACAGATACGCAGTATTTT
>.|TRBV24-1|TRBJ2-1|.
CATSEPSVGGGTGEQFF
TGTGCCACCAGTGAGCCTTCAGTGGGTGGGGGTACCGGTGAGCAGTTCTTC
>few|TRBV20-1|TRBJ1-1|.
CSASLRVTEAFF
TGCAGTGCTAGTCTAAGGGTCACTGAAGCTTTCTTT
>many|TRBV27|TRBJ1-6|.
CASSGIGGRGSYNSPLHF
TGTGCCAGCAGCGGGATAGGGGGACGGGGGTCCTATAATTCACCCCTCCACTTT
>.|TRBV12-3/TRBV12-4|TRBJ2-5|.
CASSTTPRGFETQYF
TGTGCCAGCAGCACCACGCCGCGGGGCTTCGAGACCCAGTACTTC
>few|TRBV5-1|TRBJ2-3|TRBD1
CASRSGTGITDTQYF
TGCGCCAGCAGATCCGGGACAGGGATAACAGATACGCAGTATTTT
>few|TRBV5-6|TRBJ2-6|TRBD1
CASSSTGGGANVLTF
TGTGCCAGCAGCTCCACAGGGGGTGGGGCCAACGTCCTGACTTTC
>.|TRBV12-3/TRBV12-4|TRBJ2-3|.
CASRPPGLSTDTQYF
TGTGCCAGCAGGCCCCCGGGACTGAGCACAGATACGCAGTATTTT
>many|TRBV7-9|TRBJ1-5|.
CASSTGPVQPQHF
TGTGCCAGCAGCACCGGACCCGTCCAGCCCCAGCATTTT
>.|TRBV12-3/TRBV12-4|TRBJ2-7|.
CASSSVLGGEQYF
TGTGCCAGCAGTTCGGTTTTAGGCGGCGAGCAGTACTTC
>.|TRBV11-2|TRBJ2-3|.
CASSLDPRASSTDTQYF
TGTGCCAGCAGCTTAGACCCGCGGGCATCTAGCACAGATACGCAGTATTTT
>.|TRBV6-1|TRBJ1-1|TRBD1
CASSEALDRGLQAFF
TGTGCCAGCAGTGAAGCATTGGACAGGGGGCTTCAAGCTTTCTTT
>few|TRBV6-5|TRBJ1-1|.
CASSYHPRNTEAFF
TGTGCCAGCAGTTACCACCCCAGAAACACTGAAGCTTTCTTT
>.|TRBV12-3/TRBV12-4|TRBJ1-2|.
CASSSRQANYGYTF
TGTGCCAGCAGTTCCCGACAGGCTAACTATGGCTACACCTTC
>.|TRBV5-1|TRBJ2-3|.
CASSAIRGSTDTQYF
TGCGCCAGCAGTGCCATCCGCGGGTCCACAGATACGCAGTATTTT
>.|TRBV5-1|TRBJ2-2|.
CASTFGHVSNTGELFF
TGCGCCAGCACCTTCGGGCATGTATCCAACACCGGGGAGCTGTTTTTT
>.|TRBV21-1|TRBJ1-2|.
CASSFYRVGSTLYGYTF
TGTGCCAGCAGCTTCTATCGGGTGGGCAGCACCCTCTATGGCTACACCTTC
>few|TRBV5-1|TRBJ1-4|.
CASSRGFGDRSATTNEKLFF
TGCGCCAGCAGCCGCGGTTTTGGGGATAGAAGCGCCACAACTAATGAAAAACTGTTTTTT